These 5 T cell receptor beta chains came from one sample sequenced in a study (dated by TCRdb to 2016 to 2017). To prepare the library, RT-PCR was applied. For sequencing, an Illumina MiSeq was employed. Clones were called with MiXCR by TCRdb after fastp trimmed the public reads at Q25, and only in-frame beta chains were retained. For every CDR3 protein sequence, its rows merge into one entry that carries the most common genes and DNA. For this sample there are about 680,000 distinct CDR3 sequences; 12% to 15% appear just once. Roughly 3.6% of the sample lies in the top ten. Sequencing was done on a sample of memory CD4+ T cells from blood. These receptors all stem from a female donor in good health, serving as a healthy control.

At least ten counts were recorded for this clonotype. V is TRBV5-1 and J is TRBJ2-7, with TRBD2 identical over 8 bases. Germline-derived CDR1 and CDR2 are SGHRS and YFSETQ. The ends lost 5 bases at V and 0 bases at J; junction bases unmatched: 4. The CDR3 extends over 14 amino acids. CDR3: CASSTTSGSYEQYF. CDR3 coding DNA: TGCGCCAGCAGTACAACTAGCGGCTCCTACGAGCAGTACTTC.

The CDR3: CASSRKLGSYNEQFF. CDR3 in DNA: TGTGCCAGCAGCCGAAAGTTGGGCTCCTACAATGAGCAGTTCTTC. The chain couples TRBV7-9 to TRBJ2-1; no clear D. Germline V gene sequence: CDR1 SEHNR, CDR2 FQNEAQ (reference sequence). The CDR3 loop spans 15 amino acids. The V and J ends lost 5 bases and 0 bases respectively, with 11 bases between them.

V usage is TRBV20-1 and J usage is TRBJ2-1; TRBD2 matches 10 bases. CDR1 is DFQATT, CDR2 SNEGSKA, per germline (reference sequence). The CDR3 totals 15 residues. Unmatched junction bases numbered 12, after V lost 5 bases and J lost 8 bases. The CDR3 loop is CSAGSGGAVNYEQFF. CDR3 sequence (DNA): TGCAGTGCTGGGAGCGGGGGGGCCGTTAATTATGAGCAGTTCTTC.

The chain employs TRBV6-2 or TRBV6-3 and TRBJ2-1, with D maybe TRBD2 (6 bases). The CDR3 has 16 amino acids. Germline values: CDR1 MNHEY, CDR2 SVGEGT. The V and J ends lost 2 bases and 3 bases respectively, with 14 bases between them. The CDR3 coding sequence is TGTGCCAGCAGTTACCGGGCGGGATTCCTCTACAATGAGCAGTTCTTC. It specifies CASSYRAGFLYNEQFF.

V is TRBV27 and J is TRBJ2-1; possibly TRBD1 for D (5 bases). Deletions cut 6 bases from V and 2 bases from J, with 14 bases between. The V gene's germline CDR1 is MNHEY and CDR2 SMNVEV (reference sequence). The CDR3 consists of 15 residues. The CDR3: CASRDQGRPYNEQFF. The CDR3 bases are TGTGCCAGCAGAGACCAGGGCCGCCCCTACAATGAGCAGTTCTTC.